Shown below are 8 T cell receptor beta chains from a single sample sequenced in a study of early T cells in non-severe SARS-CoV-2 infection (dated by TCRdb to 2020 to 2023). The method behind the library was 5' RACE. The sequencing machine was a NextSeq 500. TCRdb reprocessed the public reads (quality trimming at Q25 with fastp, clone calling with MiXCR) and kept in-frame beta chains. CDR3 protein sequences are deduplicated, and each keeps its most common genes and DNA. The sample contains about 44,000 distinct CDR3 sequences, 9.5% to 15% of them found a single time. The ten largest clones represent approximately 15% of the sample. The sequenced sample was whole blood. The receptor source for this set is an adult who was a healthcare worker with PCR-confirmed SARS-CoV-2 infection or an uninfected control (not recorded which).

The chain recombines TRBV5-1 with TRBJ2-5, with 8 bases fitting TRBD2. Losses at the gene ends were 3 bases for V and 3 bases for J; bases not matched to a gene: 10. The length of the CDR3 is 16 residues. The germline V gene encodes CDR1 SGHRS and CDR2 YFSETQ. The CDR3 sequence is CASSSFFRGGEETQYF. CDR3 nucleotide sequence: TGCGCCAGCAGCTCATTCTTCCGGGGGGGCGAAGAGACCCAGTACTTC.

There are a few counts of this clonotype. Likely a read error: the CDR3 ends without its conserved phenylalanine or tryptophan. V gene TRBV4-1 combines with J gene TRBJ2-3; TRBD2 is a possible D gene (5 bases). Germline values: CDR1 MGHRA, CDR2 YSYEKL. V was clipped by 1 base and J by 4 bases, with 15 bases between them. This CDR3 has 16 amino acids. In nucleotides, the CDR3 is TGCGCCAGCAGCCAAGTACTAGATGGTGCAGCAGATACGCAGTATTTG. Translating gives CASSQVLDGAADTQYL.

This clonotype has a count of ten or more. The V gene is TRBV2, the J gene TRBJ1-5; D gene ambiguous. This CDR3 has 14 residues. Trimming removed 5 bases at V and 2 bases at J, with 10 bases between. Germline V gene data show CDR1 as SNHLY and CDR2 as FYNNEI. CDR3 in amino acids: CASSTSPGNQPQHF. For the CDR3, the DNA is TGTGCCAGCAGTACATCCCCGGGCAATCAGCCCCAGCATTTT. The full variable domain, its missing parts supplied by reference TRBV2 and TRBJ1-5, is EPEVTQTPSHQVTQMGQEVILRCVPISNHLYFYWYRQILGQKVEFLVSFYNNEISEKSEIFDDQFSVERPDGSNFTLKIRSTKLEDSAMYFCASSTSPGNQPQHFGDGTRLSIL.

This clonotype was detected many times. The DNA for the CDR3 is TGTGCCAGCAGCCTGACAGGGGGCGGGGAGACCCAGTACTTC. This gives the protein CASSLTGGGETQYF. The rearrangement uses TRBV7-3 and TRBJ2-5; TRBD1 agrees at 10 bases. The germline gives CDR1 SGHTA, CDR2 FQGTGA. This CDR3 has 14 residues. After removal of 5 bases from V and 5 bases from J, the junction contained 5 bases not matched to a gene. The variable domain in full, with the rest retrieved from reference TRBV7-3 and TRBJ2-5, is GAGVSQTPSNKVTEKGKYVELRCDPISGHTALYWYRQSLGQGPEFLIYFQGTGAADDSGLPNDRFFAVRPEGSVSTLKIQRTERGDSAVYLCASSLTGGGETQYFGPGTRLLVL.

This clonotype was counted at least ten times. V and J are TRBV6-1 and TRBJ2-3; no reliable D call. The germline CDR1 and CDR2 sequences are MNHNS and SASEGT. With 8 bases removed from V and 1 base from J, the gap between germline ends came to 13 bases. CDR3 length equals 14 residues. The CDR3 reads CASPDSRRTDTQYF. As DNA, the CDR3 is TGTGCCAGCCCAGACTCGAGACGCACAGATACGCAGTATTTT.

This clonotype was observed at least ten times. The chain recombines TRBV19 with TRBJ2-1; TRBD2 aligns across 12 bases. Germline CDR1 LNHDA, CDR2 SQIVND (reference sequence). V was clipped by 4 bases and J by 8 bases; unmatched bases: 6. This CDR3 spans 15 amino acids. CDR3 in amino acids: CASSNLAGGDDEQFF. Written as DNA, the CDR3 is TGTGCCAGTAGTAACCTAGCGGGAGGGGATGATGAGCAGTTCTTC.

This clonotype came up a few times. The CDR3 is CASRQRGRGANVLTF. The DNA for the CDR3 is TGTGCCAGTAGGCAACGCGGTCGAGGGGCCAACGTCCTGACTTTC. The chain joins TRBV19 to TRBJ2-6; D is ambiguous. The CDR3 is made up of 15 amino acids. With 6 bases removed from V and 4 bases from J, the gap between germline ends came to 13 bases. The germline V gene has CDR1 LNHDA and CDR2 SQIVND (reference sequence).

This clonotype was counted many times. The chain links TRBV4-1 to TRBJ1-1, with D possibly TRBD1 on 5 matching bases. There are 16 residues in the CDR3. V lost 5 bases and J 2 bases, leaving 18 bases between the germline ends. Germline V gene sequence: CDR1 MGHRA, CDR2 YSYEKL. The CDR3 nucleotides are TGCGCCAGCAGCGCCCAGGGAGGCGGCGTCAACACTGAAGCTTTCTTT. This encodes CASSAQGGGVNTEAFF.